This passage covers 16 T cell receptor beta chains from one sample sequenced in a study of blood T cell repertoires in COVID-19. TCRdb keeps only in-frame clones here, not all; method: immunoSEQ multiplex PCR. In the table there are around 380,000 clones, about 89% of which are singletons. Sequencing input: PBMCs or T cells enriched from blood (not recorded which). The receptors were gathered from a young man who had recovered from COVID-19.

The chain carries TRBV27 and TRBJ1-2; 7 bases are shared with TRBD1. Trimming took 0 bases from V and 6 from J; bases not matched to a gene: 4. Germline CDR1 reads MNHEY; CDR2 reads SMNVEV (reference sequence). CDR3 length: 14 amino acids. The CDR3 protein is CASSLSTGLDGYTF. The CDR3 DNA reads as TGTGCCAGCAGTTTATCGACAGGGCTGGATGGCTACACCTTC.

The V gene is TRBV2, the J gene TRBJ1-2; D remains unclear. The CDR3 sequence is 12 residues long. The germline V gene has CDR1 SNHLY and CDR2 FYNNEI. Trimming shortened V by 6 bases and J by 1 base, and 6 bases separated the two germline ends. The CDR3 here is CASSRLNYGYTF. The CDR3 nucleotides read TGTGCCAGCAGCCGTCTTAACTATGGCTACACCTTC.

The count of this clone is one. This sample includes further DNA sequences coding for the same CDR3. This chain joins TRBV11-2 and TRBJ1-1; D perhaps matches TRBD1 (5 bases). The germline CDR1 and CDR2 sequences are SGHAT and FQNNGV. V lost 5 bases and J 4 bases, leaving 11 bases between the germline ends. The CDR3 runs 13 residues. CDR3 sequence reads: CASSGQGSTEAFF. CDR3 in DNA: TGTGCCAGCAGCGGGCAGGGAAGCACTGAAGCTTTCTTT.

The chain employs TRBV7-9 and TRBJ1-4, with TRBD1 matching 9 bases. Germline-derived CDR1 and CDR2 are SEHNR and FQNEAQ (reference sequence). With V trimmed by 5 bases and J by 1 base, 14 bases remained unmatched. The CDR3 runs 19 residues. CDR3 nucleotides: TGTGCCAGCAGCCCGCTCCGTGGGACAGGGCAAAGAACTAATGAAAAACTGTTTTTT. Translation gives CASSPLRGTGQRTNEKLFF.

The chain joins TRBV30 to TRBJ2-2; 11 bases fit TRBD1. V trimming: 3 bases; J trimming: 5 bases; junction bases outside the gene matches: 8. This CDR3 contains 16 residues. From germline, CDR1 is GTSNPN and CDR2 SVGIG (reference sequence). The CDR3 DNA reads TGTGCCTGGAGAGAAGGACAGGGGGCGCGGACCGGGGAGCTGTTTTTT. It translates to CAWREGQGARTGELFF.

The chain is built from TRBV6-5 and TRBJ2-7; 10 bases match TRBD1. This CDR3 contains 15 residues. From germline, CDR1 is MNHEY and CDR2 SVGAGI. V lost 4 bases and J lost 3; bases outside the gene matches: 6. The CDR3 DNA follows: TGTGCCAGCAGTTCCCGGGACAGGGGAGACTACGAGCAGTACTTC. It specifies CASSSRDRGDYEQYF.

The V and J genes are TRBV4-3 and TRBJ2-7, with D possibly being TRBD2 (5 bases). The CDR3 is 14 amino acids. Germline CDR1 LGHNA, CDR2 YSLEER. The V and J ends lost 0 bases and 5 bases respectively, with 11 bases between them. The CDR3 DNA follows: TGCGCCAGCAGCCAAGATCGAGGGTTAGACGAGCAGTACTTC. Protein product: CASSQDRGLDEQYF.

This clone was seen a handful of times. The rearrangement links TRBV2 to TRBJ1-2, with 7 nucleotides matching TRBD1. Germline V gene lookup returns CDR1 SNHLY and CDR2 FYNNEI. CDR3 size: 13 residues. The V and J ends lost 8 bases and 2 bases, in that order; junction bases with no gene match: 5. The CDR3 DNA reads TGTGCCAGCGGGGACAGCCTCAACTATGGCTACACCTTC. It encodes CASGDSLNYGYTF.

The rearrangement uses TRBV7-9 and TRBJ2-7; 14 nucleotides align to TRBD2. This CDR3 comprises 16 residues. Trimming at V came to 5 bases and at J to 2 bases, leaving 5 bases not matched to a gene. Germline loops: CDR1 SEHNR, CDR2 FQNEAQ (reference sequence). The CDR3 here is CASSRTSGGPTYEQYF. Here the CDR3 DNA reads TGTGCCAGCAGCAGGACTAGCGGGGGGCCCACCTACGAGCAGTACTTC.

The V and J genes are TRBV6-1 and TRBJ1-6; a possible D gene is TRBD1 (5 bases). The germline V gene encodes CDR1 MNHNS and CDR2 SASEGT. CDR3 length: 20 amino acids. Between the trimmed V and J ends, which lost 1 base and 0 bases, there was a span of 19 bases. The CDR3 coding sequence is TGTGCCAGCAGTGAAGTCTGGTGGGGCTGGCAGAGCTCCTATAATTCACCCCTCCACTTT. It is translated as CASSEVWWGWQSSYNSPLHF.

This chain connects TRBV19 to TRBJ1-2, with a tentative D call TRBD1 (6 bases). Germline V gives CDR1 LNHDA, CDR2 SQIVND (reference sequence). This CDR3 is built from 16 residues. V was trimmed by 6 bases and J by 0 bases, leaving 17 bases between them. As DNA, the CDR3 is TGTGCCAGTAGCTTCCGGACAGACTATCCTAACTATGGCTACACCTTC. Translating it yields CASSFRTDYPNYGYTF.

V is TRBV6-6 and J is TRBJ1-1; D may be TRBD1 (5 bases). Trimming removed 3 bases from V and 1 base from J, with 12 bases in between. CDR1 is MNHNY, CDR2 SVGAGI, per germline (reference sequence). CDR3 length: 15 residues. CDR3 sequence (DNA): TGTGCCAGCAGTTATCCGGGACTGACGAACACTGAAGCTTTCTTT. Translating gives CASSYPGLTNTEAFF.

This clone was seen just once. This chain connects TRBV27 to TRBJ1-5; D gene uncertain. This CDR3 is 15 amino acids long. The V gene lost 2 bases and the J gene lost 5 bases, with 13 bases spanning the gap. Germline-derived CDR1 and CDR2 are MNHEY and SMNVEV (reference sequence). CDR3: CASSLAGRRDQPQHF. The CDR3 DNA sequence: TGTGCCAGCAGTTTAGCGGGCAGGCGAGATCAGCCCCAGCATTTT.

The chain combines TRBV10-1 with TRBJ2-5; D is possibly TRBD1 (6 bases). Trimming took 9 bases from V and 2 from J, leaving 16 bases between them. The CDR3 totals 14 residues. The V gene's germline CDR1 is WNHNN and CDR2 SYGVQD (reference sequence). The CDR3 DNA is TGCGCCAGTTCGAACGACAGGAGACAAGAGACCCAGTACTTC. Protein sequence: CASSNDRRQETQYF.

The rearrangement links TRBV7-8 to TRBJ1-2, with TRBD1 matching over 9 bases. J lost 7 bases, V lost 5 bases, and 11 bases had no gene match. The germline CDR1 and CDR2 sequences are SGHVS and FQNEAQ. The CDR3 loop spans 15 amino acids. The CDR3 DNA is TGTGCCAGCAGCCCTTACAGGGGGCTTAGGGGTGGCTACACCTTC. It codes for CASSPYRGLRGGYTF.

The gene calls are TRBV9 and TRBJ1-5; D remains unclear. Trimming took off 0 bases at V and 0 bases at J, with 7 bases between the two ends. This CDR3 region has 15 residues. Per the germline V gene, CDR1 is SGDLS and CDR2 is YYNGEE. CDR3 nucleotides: TGTGCCAGCAGCGTAGGAGTGCTTAGCAATCAGCCCCAGCATTTT. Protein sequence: CASSVGVLSNQPQHF. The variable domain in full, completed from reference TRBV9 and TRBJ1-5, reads DSGVTQTPKHLITATGQRVTLRCSPRSGDLSVYWYQQSLDQGLQFLIQYYNGEERAKGNILERFSAQQFPDLHSELNLSSLELGDSALYFCASSVGVLSNQPQHFGDGTRLSIL.